These T cell receptor beta chains were read from a single sample in a study of response to subunit inactivated influenza vaccine. TCRdb re-called the RT-PCR reads with MiXCR, one entry per CDR3 protein. The repertoire holds fewer than 650,000 distinct CDR3 sequences, with under 15% as singletons. Sample: PBMCs from blood, taken 35 to 45 days after vaccination. Source of these receptors: a man aged 45-65 years who received an inactivated influenza vaccine. Each CDR3 is given with its conserved first and last residue. D genes are given only for firm matches. Not every row has a clone size; where given, it reads once, few, many or a size class.

V	D	size	J	DNA	CDR3
TRBV20-1	TRBD1	few	TRBJ1-2	TGCAGTGCCCTAGGAGGGGACAGGTCGTATGGCTACACCTTC	CSALGGDRSYGYTF
TRBV6-1	TRBD1	NA	TRBJ1-1	TGTGCCAGCTTAACTACAAGGGAATACAGGGGGCGCAGCACTGAAGCTTTCTTT	CASLTTREYRGRSTEAFF
TRBV19	TRBD1	once	TRBJ2-1	TGTGCCAGTAGTATGGGGACAGGTTCTTACAATGAGCAGTTCTTC	CASSMGTGSYNEQFF
TRBV20-1	NA	many	TRBJ2-6	TGCAGTGCTAGACCTGAGTGGGACTCTGGGGCCAACGTCCTGACTTTC	CSARPEWDSGANVLTF
TRBV6-2/TRBV6-3	NA	many	TRBJ2-7	TGTGCCAGCAGTCCCTCCGGGACACCGACCTACGAGCAGTACTTC	CASSPSGTPTYEQYF
TRBV6-1	NA	NA	TRBJ1-1	TGTGCCAGCAGTGAAAGGAGGCAGAAAGCTTTCTTT	CASSERRQKAFF
TRBV7-2	TRBD2	NA	TRBJ2-1	TGTGCCAGCAGCCCCGTGGGGGGGGTATACAATGAGCAGTTCTTC	CASSPVGGVYNEQFF
TRBV12-3/TRBV12-4	TRBD2	NA	TRBJ2-1	TGTGCCAGCAGTTTCCCCTCGCGGGGGTCCTACAATGAGCAGTTCTTC	CASSFPSRGSYNEQFF
TRBV6-5	NA	NA	TRBJ1-5	TGTGCCAGCAGTTATAGGGCAGACAATCAGCCCCAGCATTTT	CASSYRADNQPQHF
TRBV4-1	NA	NA	TRBJ2-1	TGCGCCAGCAGCCAAGATCCCACAGGGTCCTACAATGAGCAGTTCTTC	CASSQDPTGSYNEQFF
TRBV4-3	NA	few	TRBJ2-7	TGCGCCAGCAGCCAAGATAGGGCTTACTCCTACGAGCAGTACTTC	CASSQDRAYSYEQYF
TRBV5-1	NA	few	TRBJ1-1	TGCGCCAGCAGCTTGGGTTCTGGGAACGCTGAAGCTTTCTTT	CASSLGSGNAEAFF
TRBV19	NA	once	TRBJ1-1	TGTGCCAGTAGTATAGGACGGCATAACACTGAAGCTTTCTTT	CASSIGRHNTEAFF
TRBV20-1	NA	few	TRBJ1-2	TGCAGTGCGATAGACTTGGGACGCCCTATCTATGGCTACACCTTC	CSAIDLGRPIYGYTF
TRBV12-3/TRBV12-4	TRBD2	few	TRBJ2-1	TGTGCCAGCGCCCTCGGACTAGCGCTGAATGAGCAGTTCTTC	CASALGLALNEQFF
TRBV10-3	NA	many	TRBJ2-7	TGTGCCATCAGTGACGGGTACTCCTACGAGCAGTACTTC	CAISDGYSYEQYF
TRBV11-2	NA	few	TRBJ1-6	TGTGCCAGCAGCTCGAATTCACCCCTCCACTTT	CASSSNSPLHF
TRBV10-3	TRBD2	few	TRBJ2-7	TGTGCCATCAGTCAGGCTAGCGGGGCCACCTACGAGCAGTACTTC	CAISQASGATYEQYF
TRBV5-1	TRBD1	NA	TRBJ1-5	TGCGCCAGCAGAGCCGGGACAGGGGGCAGCCAGCCCCAGCATTTT	CASRAGTGGSQPQHF
TRBV12-3/TRBV12-4	NA	few	TRBJ1-1	TGTGCCATCTCCCCGTCCGGACGCGCGAACACTGAAGCTTTCTTT	CAISPSGRANTEAFF
TRBV11-1	NA	NA	TRBJ2-2	TGTGCCAGCAGCTGGCCCCGGGGTGGCGCCCTAGTTGCCGGGGAGCTGTTTTTT	CASSWPRGGALVAGELFF
TRBV11-2	NA	few	TRBJ2-3	TGTGCCAGCAGCTTAGTTCCTTTCACAGATACGCAGTATTTT	CASSLVPFTDTQYF
TRBV11-2	TRBD2	many	TRBJ2-7	TGTGCCAGCAGACTCCCGGGGGGGAACGAGCAGTACTTC	CASRLPGGNEQYF
TRBV20-1	TRBD1	NA	TRBJ2-5	TGCAGTGCTACTTGGCCTGGACAGGGGGACAAAGAGACCCAGTACTTC	CSATWPGQGDKETQYF